This entry is about one TCR beta chain. The antigen it recognizes is unknown. The record has no base qualities; no much larger clone is one base away. This sample was included in a study of T cell changes during pregnancy in multiple sclerosis (dated by TCRdb to about 2019). A note on the overall study: In women with multiple sclerosis, the researchers looked at how the T cell repertoire shifted as pregnancy progressed.

The CDR3 runs 14 residues from the cysteine to the phenylalanine. Just CDR3 DNA is preserved here, 42 bases in frame from base 1. V drops 6 bases and J drops 5 bases, leaving 15 bases in between. CDR1 and CDR2 are read off the germline V gene as SNHLY and FYNNEI. Libraries were made using the immunoSEQ multiplex PCR assay. TCRdb provides this immuneACCESS table in a form limited to in-frame rearrangements. Some clones are lacking; in checked studies, under half of them reflect an unresolved V gene, and why the rest are absent is not known. The sample table lists around 92,000 clones, over 85% of them with a count of one. Approximately 4.7% of the sample is taken by the ten largest.

This clonotype was obtained from a female donor with multiple sclerosis, enrolled in a pregnancy study. The specimen was peripheral blood, collected in the first trimester of pregnancy. The chain links TRBV2 with TRBJ2-3, with a weak D call of TRBD2 (6 bases match). DNA sequence: TGTGCCAGCAGAATAGCAAGAGCGGGAGATACGCAGTATTTT. Its protein reads: CASRIARAGDTQYF.